The entry below describes one TCR beta chain. Its cognate antigen is unknown. The data originate from a study of Ad26.COV2.S vaccination and SARS-CoV-2 variants. In the study overall: Doses of Ad26.COV2.S were injected into muscle once or twice, 56 days apart.

Measured with immunoSEQ multiplex PCR; TCRdb has only the in-frame clones, and not every one. The table has 250,000 or so clones, around 88% seen once. Study results and caveats: Among vaccine recipients, spike-specific TCR breadth exceeded that of placebo recipients.

Germline lookup yields CDR1 SGHAT and CDR2 FQNNGV. V dropped 3 bases and J dropped 4; count of bases not matched to a gene: 8. The CDR3 is made up of 17 amino acids. Treatment: approximately 18 received Ad26.COV2.S at low or high dose, single or two shots; roughly 5 received placebo; per-sample allocation not given. Day 63 after the first vaccine or placebo injection was the time point for sampling. At a Boston site, the person donating was an adult of 18-55 years. This material consisted of peripheral blood, taken in a trial of Ad26.COV2.S vaccine versus placebo. V usage is TRBV11-2 and J usage is TRBJ2-3; 12 bases match TRBD1. This receptor was obtained from a person aged 18-60 years who received the Ad26.COV2.S COVID-19 vaccine or a placebo. CDR3 in amino acids: CASSLPTGTGGADTQYF. As DNA, the CDR3 is TGTGCCAGCAGCTTGCCCACCGGGACAGGGGGCGCAGATACGCAGTATTTT.